Sequencing of this TCR beta chain was carried out in a study of cytomegalovirus exposure and HLA in healthy donors. Study-wide points: In most subjects, TCR beta sequences reportedly gave accurate predictions of HLA-A and HLA-B alleles.

The PCR used 60 Vbeta and 13 Jbeta primers. The protocol was immunoSEQ multiplex PCR, while the TCRdb copy is restricted to in-frame clones and leaves out a portion. This table has approximately 100,000 clones, around two thirds appearing once. Concerning this clone itself: Its matching antigen is unknown.

The germline V gene has CDR1 MDHEN and CDR2 SYDVKM. After removal of 2 bases from V and 1 base from J, the junction contained 12 bases not matched to a gene. The CDR3 length is 18 residues. This TCR was recovered from a human donor in good health. The gene calls are TRBV28 and TRBJ1-2, with TRBD1 matching 8 bases. The specimen was PBMCs. The CDR3 loop reads CASSLAQGARADNYGYTF. The CDR3 region has the DNA TGTGCCAGCAGTTTAGCCCAGGGGGCGCGGGCTGATAACTATGGCTACACCTTC.